The next 21 T cell receptor beta chains were all read from a single sample in a study of early T cells in non-severe SARS-CoV-2 infection. TCRdb re-analysed the 5' RACE reads in MiXCR, keeping a single row per CDR3 protein. Of around 80,000 distinct CDR3 sequences in the sample, around 15% were seen once. Sequencing input: whole blood. These receptors originate from an adult who was a healthcare worker with PCR-confirmed SARS-CoV-2 infection or an uninfected control (not recorded which).

Many counts were recorded for this clonotype. The chain recombines TRBV7-2 with TRBJ1-4, with 9 nucleotides matching TRBD1. The length of the CDR3 is 16 residues. J lost 7 bases, V lost 1 base, and 7 bases had no gene match. Germline-derived CDR1 and CDR2 are SGHTA and FQGNSA. CDR3 nucleotides: TGTGCCAGCAGCTTAGAGGGGCACAGGGGGCCTGAAAAACTGTTTTTT. Its translation: CASSLEGHRGPEKLFF. Complete variable domain (other parts from reference TRBV7-2 and TRBJ1-4): GAGVSQSPSNKVTEKGKDVELRCDPISGHTALYWYRQSLGQGLEFLIYFQGNSAPDKSGLPSDRFSAERTGGSVSTLTIQRTQQEDSAVYLCASSLEGHRGPEKLFFGSGTQLSVL.

This clonotype appeared a few times. V and J are TRBV11-1 and TRBJ2-1; the D gene is possibly TRBD2 (6 bases). V was cut by 6 bases and J by 1 base, with 19 bases left in between. Germline values: CDR1 SGHAT, CDR2 FQDESV (reference sequence). The length of the CDR3 is 17 residues. CDR3: CASSSASAGYSYNEQFF. The CDR3 coding sequence is TGTGCCAGCAGTTCCGCGTCGGCGGGATATTCCTACAATGAGCAGTTCTTC.

This clonotype was found many times. V and J are TRBV20-1 and TRBJ2-7; D unclear. The CDR3 loop spans 13 amino acids. Germline assignment: CDR1 DFQATT and CDR2 SNEGSKA (reference sequence). Trimming left V 0 bases short and J 3 bases short, with 9 bases between. CDR3 sequence reads: CSARDRAGYEQYF. DNA for the CDR3: TGCAGTGCTAGAGATCGGGCAGGCTACGAGCAGTACTTC.

This clonotype was counted between two and nine times. This chain joins TRBV30 and TRBJ1-2; D gene ambiguous. V was cut by 2 bases and J by 1 base, with 5 bases left in between. Looked up from germline, CDR1 is GTSNPN and CDR2 is SVGIG (reference sequence). The CDR3 has 12 amino acids. In nucleotides, the CDR3 is TGTGCCTGGAGTCGTGATAACTATGGCTACACCTTC. Its protein is CAWSRDNYGYTF.

This clonotype was seen repeatedly, ten times or more. The J gene is TRBJ1-1, the V gene TRBV30; D uncertain. CDR1 and CDR2 from the germline V gene are GTSNPN and SVGIG (reference sequence). CDR3 size: 13 residues. V was trimmed by 4 bases and J by 0 bases, leaving 9 bases between them. DNA of the CDR3: TGTGCCTGGATGGGTTACATGAACACTGAAGCTTTCTTT. It translates to CAWMGYMNTEAFF.

The CDR3 spells CASSLPDSNYGYTF. In nucleotides, the CDR3 is TGCGCCAGCAGCTTGCCGGACTCTAACTATGGCTACACCTTC. J is TRBJ1-2 and V is TRBV5-1, with D unclear. The CDR3 totals 14 residues. Germline lookup yields CDR1 SGHRS and CDR2 YFSETQ. Trimming took 1 base from V and 0 from J, leaving 7 bases between them.

This clonotype came up many times. The chain uses TRBV6-5 and TRBJ1-6; possibly TRBD1 for D (5 bases). The CDR3 length is 15 residues. Per germline, CDR1 MNHEY and CDR2 SVGAGI. Trimming took 6 bases from V and 9 from J, leaving 18 bases between them. DNA of the CDR3: TGTGCCAGCAGGGTCTCGGGGGGGTTCGGTTCACCCCTCCACTTT. Amino acid sequence: CASRVSGGFGSPLHF.

This chain links TRBV28 with TRBJ2-1; TRBD2 matches 9 bases. From germline, CDR1 is MDHEN and CDR2 SYDVKM. Trimming removed 8 bases from V and 1 base from J; junction bases left unmatched: 6. This CDR3 is 15 amino acids long. DNA for the CDR3: TGTGCCAGCTTTTCAGCGGGGGGATCCTACAATGAGCAGTTCTTC. This gives the protein CASFSAGGSYNEQFF.

This clonotype was recorded many times. The chain carries TRBV27 and TRBJ2-7; TRBD1 agrees at 7 bases. Germline assignment: CDR1 MNHEY and CDR2 SMNVEV (reference sequence). The CDR3 is made up of 17 amino acids. V shed 6 bases, J shed 3 bases, and the junction held 17 bases outside the gene matches. Here the CDR3 DNA reads TGTGCCAGCAGCTCTAACAGCTGGGACAGCTCGAGCTACGAGCAGTACTTC. As protein: CASSSNSWDSSSYEQYF.

In its sample, this clonotype was seen a few times. The chain employs TRBV20-1 and TRBJ1-1; D uncertain. Germline CDR1 and CDR2: DFQATT and SNEGSKA (reference sequence). Trimming took off 6 bases at V and 2 bases at J, with 13 bases between the two ends. The CDR3 extends over 13 amino acids. The CDR3 bases are TGCAGTGCCCCCCCTAGGAGAAACACTGAAGCTTTCTTT. Translation gives CSAPPRRNTEAFF.

The chain is built from TRBV28 and TRBJ2-3; tentatively, D is TRBD1 (6 bases). Trimming removed 3 bases from V and 2 bases from J, with 12 bases in between. This CDR3 spans 15 amino acids. CDR1 and CDR2 (germline): MDHEN, SYDVKM. The CDR3 DNA reads TGTGCCAGCAGTTTCGGTCAGGGGAACACAGATACGCAGTATTTT. Encoded protein: CASSFGQGNTDTQYF.

This rearrangement joins TRBV3-1 to TRBJ1-1; no clear D gene. V dropped 0 bases and J dropped 1 base, with 6 bases sitting between them. Per the germline V gene, CDR1 is LGHDT and CDR2 is YNNKEL (reference sequence). This CDR3 comprises 14 residues. CDR3 in amino acids: CASSQDLGNTEAFF. CDR3 bases: TGTGCCAGCAGCCAAGATTTGGGGAACACTGAAGCTTTCTTT.

The V gene is TRBV7-6, the J gene TRBJ2-1, with 8 bases lining up with TRBD2. V was clipped by 4 bases and J by 0 bases; unmatched bases: 8. CDR1 and CDR2 (germline): SGHVS, FNYEAQ. CDR3 size: 17 residues. CDR3: CASSSGRGPFSYNEQFF. DNA of the CDR3: TGTGCCAGCAGCTCCGGGAGGGGACCCTTCTCCTACAATGAGCAGTTCTTC. Together with reference TRBV7-6 and TRBJ2-1, the CDR3 gives the full variable domain: GAGVSQSPRYKVTKRGQDVALRCDPISGHVSLYWYRQALGQGPEFLTYFNYEAQQDKSGLPNDRFSAERPEGSISTLTIQRTEQRDSAMYRCASSSGRGPFSYNEQFFGPGTRLTVL.

Comments on this clonotype: Germline and junction disagree at one end, which may indicate a read error. CDR3 residues: CASSYLRNSRPYEQNF. Written as DNA, the CDR3 is TGTGCCAGCAGTTACCTCCGGAACAGCCGCCCCTACGAGCAGAACTTC. The chain links TRBV6-5 to TRBJ2-7; D remains ambiguous. The CDR3 spans 16 residues. Germline CDR1 and CDR2: MNHEY and SVGAGI.

The rearrangement joins TRBV20-1 to TRBJ2-5; TRBD2 aligns across 12 bases. The CDR3 runs 16 residues. Germline loops: CDR1 DFQATT, CDR2 SNEGSKA (reference sequence). V was clipped by 2 bases and J by 5 bases; unmatched bases: 9. The CDR3 sequence: CSARPSSGGAWETQYF. CDR3 nucleotides: TGCAGTGCTAGACCCTCTAGCGGGGGGGCCTGGGAGACCCAGTACTTC.

This clonotype showed up many times. This chain joins TRBV15 and TRBJ1-1; 9 bases line up with TRBD1. CDR1 and CDR2 from the germline V gene are LNHNV and YYDKDF (reference sequence). The CDR3 is 16 residues long. Unmatched junction bases numbered 13, after V lost 0 bases and J lost 11 bases. The CDR3 sequence is CATSRDPPGTGYGAFF. CDR3 bases: TGTGCCACCAGCAGAGATCCCCCCGGGACAGGGTATGGTGCTTTCTTT.

The DNA of the CDR3 is TGTGCCATCAGTGAGTCGAATTCGGCCGGTAATGAAAAACTGTTTTTT. Translated, it gives CAISESNSAGNEKLFF. V and J are TRBV10-3 and TRBJ1-4; D unclear. Trimming removed 0 bases from V and 4 bases from J, with 12 bases in between. CDR3 size: 16 residues. Germline V gene sequence: CDR1 ENHRY, CDR2 SYGVKD.

The chain joins TRBV5-5 to TRBJ1-2; D unresolved. Germline assignment: CDR1 SGHKS and CDR2 YYEKEE (reference sequence). The germline V and J ends were trimmed by 0 bases and 0 bases, with 15 bases remaining between them. The CDR3 spans 17 residues. CDR3: CASSLVAGRPANYGYTF. The CDR3 region has the DNA TGTGCCAGCAGCTTGGTGGCAGGTAGACCAGCTAACTATGGCTACACCTTC.

The rearrangement uses TRBV4-3 and TRBJ2-1; D is undetermined. Trimming left V 0 bases short and J 0 bases short, with 6 bases between. Germline V gene lookup returns CDR1 LGHNA and CDR2 YSLEER. CDR3 length: 15 residues. The CDR3 here is CASSQDISSYNEQFF. The CDR3 nucleotides are TGCGCCAGCAGCCAAGACATCAGCTCCTACAATGAGCAGTTCTTC.

The table lists this clonotype with many counts. CDR3 DNA sequence: TGCAGTGCCCGCGTCAGGGGCCGATCTAACTATGGCTACACCTTC. It is translated as CSARVRGRSNYGYTF. The V and J genes are TRBV20-1 and TRBJ1-2, with a weak D call TRBD1 (6 bases). CDR3 length: 15 residues. CDR1 and CDR2 from the germline V gene are DFQATT and SNEGSKA (reference sequence). Trimming shortened V by 6 bases and J by 0 bases, and 17 bases separated the two germline ends.

This clonotype appeared many times. The gene calls are TRBV10-1 and TRBJ2-1, with 9 nucleotides matching TRBD2. Germline loops: CDR1 WNHNN, CDR2 SYGVQD (reference sequence). With V trimmed by 6 bases and J by 8 bases, 17 bases remained unmatched. CDR3 length: 17 amino acids. The CDR3: CASSEASGGPRVHEQFF. CDR3 nucleotides: TGCGCCAGCAGCGAAGCCAGCGGGGGGCCCAGGGTGCATGAGCAGTTCTTC.